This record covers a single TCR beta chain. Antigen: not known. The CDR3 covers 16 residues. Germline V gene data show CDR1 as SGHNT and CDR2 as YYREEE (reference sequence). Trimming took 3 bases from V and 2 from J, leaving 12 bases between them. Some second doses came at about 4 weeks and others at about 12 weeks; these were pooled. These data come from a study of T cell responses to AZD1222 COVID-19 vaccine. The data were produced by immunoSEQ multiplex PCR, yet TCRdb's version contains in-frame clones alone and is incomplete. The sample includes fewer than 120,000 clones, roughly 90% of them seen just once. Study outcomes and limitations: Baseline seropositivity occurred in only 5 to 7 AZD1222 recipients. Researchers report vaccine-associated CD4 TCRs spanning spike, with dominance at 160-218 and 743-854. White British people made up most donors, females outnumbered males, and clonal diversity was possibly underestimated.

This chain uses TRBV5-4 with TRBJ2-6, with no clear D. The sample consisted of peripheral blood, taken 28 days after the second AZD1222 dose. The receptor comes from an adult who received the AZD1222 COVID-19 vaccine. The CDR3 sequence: CASSSPFRTGANVLTF. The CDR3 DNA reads TGTGCCAGCAGCTCACCCTTTCGCACTGGGGCCAACGTCCTGACTTTC.